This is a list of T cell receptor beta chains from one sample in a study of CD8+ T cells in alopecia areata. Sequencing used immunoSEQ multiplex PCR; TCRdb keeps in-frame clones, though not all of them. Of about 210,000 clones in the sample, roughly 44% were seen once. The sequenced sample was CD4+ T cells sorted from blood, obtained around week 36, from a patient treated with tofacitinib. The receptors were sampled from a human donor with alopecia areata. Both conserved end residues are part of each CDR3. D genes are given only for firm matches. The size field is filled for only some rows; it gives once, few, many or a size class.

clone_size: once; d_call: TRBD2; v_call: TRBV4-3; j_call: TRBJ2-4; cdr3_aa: CASSQAGGQNIQYF; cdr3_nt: TGCGCCAGCAGCCAAGCGGGAGGGCAGAACATTCAGTACTTC
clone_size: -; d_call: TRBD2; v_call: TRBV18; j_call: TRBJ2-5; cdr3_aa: CASSPSSGREKTQYF; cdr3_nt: TGTGCCAGCTCACCTTCCAGCGGGAGGGAGAAGACCCAGTACTTC
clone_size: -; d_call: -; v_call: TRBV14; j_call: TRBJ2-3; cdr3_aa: CASSQVRGADTQYF; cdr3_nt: TGTGCCAGCAGCCAAGTTCGGGGTGCGGATACGCAGTATTTT
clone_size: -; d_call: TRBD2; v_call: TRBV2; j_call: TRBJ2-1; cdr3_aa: CASGIPGLAGIGEQFF; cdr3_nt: TGTGCCAGCGGGATTCCGGGACTAGCGGGAATAGGTGAGCAGTTCTTC
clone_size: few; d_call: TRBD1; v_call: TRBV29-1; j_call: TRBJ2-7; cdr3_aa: CSVENRDRGEQYF; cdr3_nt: TGCAGCGTTGAAAATCGGGACAGGGGCGAGCAGTACTTC
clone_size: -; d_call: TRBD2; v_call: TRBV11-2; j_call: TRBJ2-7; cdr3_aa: CASSPRRLATYEQYF; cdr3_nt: TGTGCCAGCAGCCCCCGGCGACTAGCGACCTACGAGCAGTACTTC
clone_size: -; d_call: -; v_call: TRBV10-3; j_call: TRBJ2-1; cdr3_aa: CAARPEGTVYNEQFF; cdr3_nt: TGTGCCGCCCGTCCGGAGGGGACAGTGTACAATGAGCAGTTCTTC
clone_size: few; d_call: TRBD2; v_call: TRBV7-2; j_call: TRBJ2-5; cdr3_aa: CASSSRTSGIETQYF; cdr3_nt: TGTGCCAGCAGCTCTCGGACTAGCGGGATCGAGACCCAGTACTTC
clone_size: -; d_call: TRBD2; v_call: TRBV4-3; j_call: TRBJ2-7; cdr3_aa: CASSQVISLAGYEQYF; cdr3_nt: TGCGCCAGCAGCCAAGTTATAAGCCTAGCGGGTTACGAGCAGTACTTC
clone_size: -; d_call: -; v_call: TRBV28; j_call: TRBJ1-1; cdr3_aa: CASRPLRGSNTEAFF; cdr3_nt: TGTGCCAGCAGGCCCTTGAGGGGTTCGAACACTGAAGCTTTCTTT
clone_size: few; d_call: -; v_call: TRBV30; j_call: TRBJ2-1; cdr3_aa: CAWSNRNEQFF; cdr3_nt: TGTGCCTGGAGTAACCGCAATGAGCAGTTCTTC
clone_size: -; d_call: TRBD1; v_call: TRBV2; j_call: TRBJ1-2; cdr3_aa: CASSPDRDYGYTF; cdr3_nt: TGTGCCAGCAGCCCGGACAGGGACTATGGCTACACCTTC